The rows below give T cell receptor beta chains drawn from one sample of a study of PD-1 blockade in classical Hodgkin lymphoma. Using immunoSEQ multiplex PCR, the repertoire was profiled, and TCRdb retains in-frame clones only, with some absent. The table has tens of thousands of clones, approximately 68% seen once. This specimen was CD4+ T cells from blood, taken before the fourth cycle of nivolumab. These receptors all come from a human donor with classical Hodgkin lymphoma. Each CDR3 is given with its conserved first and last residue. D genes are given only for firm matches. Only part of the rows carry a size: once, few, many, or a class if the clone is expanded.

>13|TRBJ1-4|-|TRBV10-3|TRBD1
TGTGCCATCAGCCTGGACAGGGATGAAAAACTGTTTTTT
CAISLDRDEKLFF
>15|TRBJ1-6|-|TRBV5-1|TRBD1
TGCGCCAGCAGCTTGGCCGGACAGGGACGGTCACCCCTCCACTTT
CASSLAGQGRSPLHF
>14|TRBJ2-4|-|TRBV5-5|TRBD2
TGTGCCAGCAGCTTGGCCGGGGAGGGAAACATTCAGTACTTC
CASSLAGEGNIQYF
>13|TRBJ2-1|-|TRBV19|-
TGTGCCAGTAGTATAGATGGCCAAAATGAGCAGTTCTTC
CASSIDGQNEQFF
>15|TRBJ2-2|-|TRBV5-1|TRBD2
TGCGCCAGCAGCGGGGGACTAGCGGGCCCCCGGGAGCTGTTTTTT
CASSGGLAGPRELFF
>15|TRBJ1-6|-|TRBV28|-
TGTGCCAGCAGTTTATTTCGGACTACCAATTCACCCCTCCACTTT
CASSLFRTTNSPLHF
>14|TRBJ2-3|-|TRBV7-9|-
TGTGCCAGCAGCTTTGGGGGGCCGGGAGATACGCAGTATTTT
CASSFGGPGDTQYF
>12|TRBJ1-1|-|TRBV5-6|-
TGTGCCAGCAGCCGTGGGGGGGCGCGAGCTTTCTTT
CASSRGGARAFF
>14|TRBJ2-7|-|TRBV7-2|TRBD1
TGTGCCAGCAGTTCCGGACAGGGGCTACTCGAGCAGTACTTC
CASSSGQGLLEQYF
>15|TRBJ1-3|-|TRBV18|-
TGTGCCAGCTCAGAGGACCCAAGGCGCGGAAACACCATATATTTT
CASSEDPRRGNTIYF
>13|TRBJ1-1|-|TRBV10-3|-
TGTGCCACCCATGGACACGCGAACACTGAAGCTTTCTTT
CATHGHANTEAFF
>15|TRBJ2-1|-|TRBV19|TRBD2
TGTGCCAGTAGGACGCAGGTTGCTAGCGGGGGGACCCTGTTCTTC
CASRTQVASGGTLFF
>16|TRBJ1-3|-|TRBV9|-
TGTGCCAGCAGCGCCCCTTTTGGCGGGGTTGGAAACACCATATATTTT
CASSAPFGGVGNTIYF
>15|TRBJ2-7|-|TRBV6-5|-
TGTGCCAGCAGTTACTCGTGGCAGGGGGGGTACGAGCAGTACTTC
CASSYSWQGGYEQYF
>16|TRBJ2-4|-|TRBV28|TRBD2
TGTGCCAGCAGTTTACCAAGCGGGGACCGCAAAAACATTCAGTACTTC
CASSLPSGDRKNIQYF
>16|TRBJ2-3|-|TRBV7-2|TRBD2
TGTGCCAGCAGCTTTCCCGCGGGGGGCCGGGGAGATACGCAGTATTTT
CASSFPAGGRGDTQYF
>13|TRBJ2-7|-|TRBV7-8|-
TGTGCCAGCAGCTTCGGACCCCCCTACGAGCAGTACTTC
CASSFGPPYEQYF
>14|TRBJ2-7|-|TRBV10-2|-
TGCGCCACCTTTTTCCCGGAAGGGAGGTCCGAGCAGTACTTC
CATFFPEGRSEQYF
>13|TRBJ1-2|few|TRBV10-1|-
TGCGCCAGCAGCCTGGGGGAGAACTATGGCTACACCTTC
CASSLGENYGYTF
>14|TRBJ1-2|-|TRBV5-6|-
TGTGCCAGCAGCCCCCTGGACAGTGATTATGGCTACACCTTC
CASSPLDSDYGYTF
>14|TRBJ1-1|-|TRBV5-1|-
TGCGCCAGCAGCTTGGACGGGAAGAACACTGAAGCTTTCTTT
CASSLDGKNTEAFF
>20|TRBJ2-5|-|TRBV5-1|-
TGCGCCAGCAGCTTGGGACCCCTCACGGGACTCGTGAGGATTGAGGAGACCCAGTACTTC
CASSLGPLTGLVRIEETQYF
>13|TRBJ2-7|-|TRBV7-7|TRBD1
TGTGCTAGCAGCCCGACAGGGGTCCACGAGCAGTACTTC
CASSPTGVHEQYF
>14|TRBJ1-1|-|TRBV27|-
TGTGCCAGCAACACCAGGACGGGAAACACTGAAGCTTTCTTT
CASNTRTGNTEAFF